Listed here are 14 T cell receptor beta chains from one sample, sequenced in a study of blood T cell repertoires in COVID-19. Using immunoSEQ multiplex PCR, the repertoire was profiled, and TCRdb retains in-frame clones only, with some absent. Among about 120,000 clones listed, 70% to 90% were seen once. Sequencing was performed on peripheral blood. These receptors originate from a man aged 50 to 60 with acute or convalescent COVID-19.

This chain uses TRBV5-8 with TRBJ2-3; possible D gene TRBD2, 5 bases. Deletions cut 0 bases from V and 0 bases from J, with 14 bases between. The CDR3 is 17 residues long. The V gene's germline CDR1 is SGHTS and CDR2 YDEGEE. The CDR3 DNA follows: TGTGCCAGCAGCTTGGGGTCAAACGGGGATAGCACAGATACGCAGTATTTT. Translation: CASSLGSNGDSTDTQYF.

This chain joins TRBV19 and TRBJ2-1, with D tentatively TRBD1 (5 bases). Trimming left V 4 bases short and J 6 bases short, with 7 bases between. The CDR3 is made up of 12 amino acids. CDR1 and CDR2 (germline): LNHDA, SQIVND (reference sequence). The CDR3: CASSTDSNEQFF. CDR3 nucleotides: TGTGCCAGTAGTACCGACAGCAATGAGCAGTTCTTC. Supplemented by reference TRBV19 and TRBJ2-1, the full variable domain reads DGGITQSPKYLFRKEGQNVTLSCEQNLNHDAMYWYRQDPGQGLRLIYYSQIVNDFQKGDIAEGYSVSREKKESFPLTVTSAQKNPTAFYLCASSTDSNEQFFGPGTRLTVL.

This rearrangement joins TRBV12-3 or TRBV12-4 to TRBJ1-2; 7 bases align to TRBD1. Trimming cost V 3 bases and J 8 bases; bases outside gene matches: 6. The CDR3 loop spans 13 amino acids. As DNA, the CDR3 is TGTGCCAGCAGTTTTGAGGGGGCGGGAGGCTACACCTTC. This gives the protein CASSFEGAGGYTF.

This chain joins TRBV29-1 and TRBJ1-2; 7 bases map to TRBD1. Trimming took 7 bases from V and 3 from J; bases not matched to a gene: 5. Germline V gene lookup returns CDR1 SQVTM and CDR2 ANQGSEA. The CDR3 runs to 12 residues. CDR3 in amino acids: CSARGTDYGYTF. For the CDR3, the DNA is TGCAGCGCTCGGGGGACAGACTATGGCTACACCTTC.

Comment on this clone: The sample has other DNA sequences that encode this CDR3 too. The chain recombines TRBV19 with TRBJ2-2; D is perhaps TRBD1 (6 bases). The length of the CDR3 is 16 residues. Trimming removed 3 bases at V and 0 bases at J, with 11 bases between. Germline CDR1 reads LNHDA; CDR2 reads SQIVND (reference sequence). In DNA, the CDR3 is TGTGCCAGTAGTATTTTGGGGGCTGCGAACACCGGGGAGCTGTTTTTT. Translated: CASSILGAANTGELFF.

This sequence joins TRBV15 and TRBJ2-3; possibly TRBD2 for D (7 bases). This CDR3 is 13 amino acids long. V lost 3 bases and J lost 10, with 14 bases in between. Germline-derived CDR1 and CDR2 are LNHNV and YYDKDF (reference sequence). The CDR3: CATSSRTGGPQYF. The CDR3, as DNA: TGTGCCACCAGCAGCCGGACCGGGGGGCCGCAGTATTTT. Looking up the rest from reference TRBV15 and TRBJ2-3 gives the full variable domain: DAMVIQNPRYQVTQFGKPVTLSCSQTLNHNVMYWYQQKSSQAPKLLFHYYDKDFNNEADTPDNFQSRRPNTSFCFLDIRSPGLGDTAMYLCATSSRTGGPQYFGPGTRLTVL.

The rearrangement joins TRBV7-6 to TRBJ2-5; 11 nucleotides line up with TRBD1. Germline CDR1 SGHVS, CDR2 FNYEAQ. This CDR3 has 16 residues. The trim removed 5 bases at V and 1 base at J, leaving 6 bases unmatched. CDR3 coding DNA: TGTGCCAGCAGCCAGGGGACAGGGGGTGGCCAAGAGACCCAGTACTTC. Its translation: CASSQGTGGGQETQYF.

The chain links TRBV11-2 to TRBJ2-1; 9 positions agree with TRBD2. V lost 5 bases and J lost 2; bases outside the gene matches: 13. The CDR3 is 18 amino acids. Germline loops: CDR1 SGHAT, CDR2 FQNNGV. The CDR3 here is CASSGPPGLAEAYNEQFF. CDR3 nucleotide sequence: TGTGCCAGCAGCGGCCCCCCGGGACTAGCCGAAGCCTACAATGAGCAGTTCTTC.

The chain uses TRBV11-3 and TRBJ2-1; 8 bases line up with TRBD2. The CDR3 consists of 15 residues. The V gene end was trimmed by 6 bases and the J gene end by 8 bases; junction bases not matched to a gene: 12. Germline V CDR1 and CDR2: SGHNT, YENEEA. The CDR3 sequence is CASSPKRERGDEQFF. The CDR3 DNA follows: TGTGCCAGCAGTCCTAAGCGGGAGAGAGGTGATGAGCAGTTCTTC.

To note about this clone: A single base separates this from a much larger clone, so it may be a read error. The V and J genes are TRBV7-8 and TRBJ1-1, with unresolved D. CDR1 and CDR2 (germline): SGHVS, FQNEAQ. The CDR3 extends over 13 amino acids. The germline V and J ends were trimmed by 1 base and 3 bases, with 6 bases remaining between them. The CDR3 DNA reads as TGTGCCAGCAGCTTAGAGCGGGACACTGAAGCTTTCTTT. Its translation: CASSLERDTEAFF.

The V gene is TRBV27, the J gene TRBJ1-1; the D is unclear. Per germline, CDR1 MNHEY and CDR2 SMNVEV (reference sequence). The CDR3 consists of 13 residues. V was clipped by 5 bases and J by 7 bases, with 14 bases between them. This CDR3 is CASSLMEVGEAFF. CDR3 DNA sequence: TGTGCCAGCAGTCTCATGGAGGTTGGTGAAGCTTTCTTT.

The V gene is TRBV19, the J gene TRBJ1-1, with D perhaps matching TRBD1 (6 bases). The V end lost 4 bases, the J end lost 6 bases, and 21 bases lay between the germline ends. This CDR3 comprises 16 residues. The germline gives CDR1 LNHDA, CDR2 SQIVND (reference sequence). The CDR3 reads CASSTGQRAGGSEAFF. The CDR3 region has the DNA TGTGCCAGTAGTACAGGACAGCGGGCGGGAGGGTCTGAAGCTTTCTTT.

This chain links TRBV10-2 with TRBJ2-7; the match to TRBD2 covers 8 bases. The V and J ends lost 4 bases and 1 base, in that order; junction bases with no gene match: 9. The germline CDR1 and CDR2 sequences are WSHSY and SAAADI. The CDR3 runs to 16 residues. In DNA form, the CDR3 reads TGCGCCAGCAGTGTGGGGACTAGTGATTCGTCCTACGAGCAGTACTTC. This sequence encodes CASSVGTSDSSYEQYF.

V usage is TRBV19 and J usage is TRBJ2-3, with TRBD2 matching 13 bases. The CDR3 runs 16 residues. Germline CDR1 LNHDA, CDR2 SQIVND (reference sequence). Trimming took 5 bases from V and 5 from J; bases not matched to a gene: 7. The CDR3 loop is CASSPGLAGAGDTQYF. DNA for the CDR3: TGTGCCAGTAGTCCCGGACTAGCGGGAGCGGGAGATACGCAGTATTTT.